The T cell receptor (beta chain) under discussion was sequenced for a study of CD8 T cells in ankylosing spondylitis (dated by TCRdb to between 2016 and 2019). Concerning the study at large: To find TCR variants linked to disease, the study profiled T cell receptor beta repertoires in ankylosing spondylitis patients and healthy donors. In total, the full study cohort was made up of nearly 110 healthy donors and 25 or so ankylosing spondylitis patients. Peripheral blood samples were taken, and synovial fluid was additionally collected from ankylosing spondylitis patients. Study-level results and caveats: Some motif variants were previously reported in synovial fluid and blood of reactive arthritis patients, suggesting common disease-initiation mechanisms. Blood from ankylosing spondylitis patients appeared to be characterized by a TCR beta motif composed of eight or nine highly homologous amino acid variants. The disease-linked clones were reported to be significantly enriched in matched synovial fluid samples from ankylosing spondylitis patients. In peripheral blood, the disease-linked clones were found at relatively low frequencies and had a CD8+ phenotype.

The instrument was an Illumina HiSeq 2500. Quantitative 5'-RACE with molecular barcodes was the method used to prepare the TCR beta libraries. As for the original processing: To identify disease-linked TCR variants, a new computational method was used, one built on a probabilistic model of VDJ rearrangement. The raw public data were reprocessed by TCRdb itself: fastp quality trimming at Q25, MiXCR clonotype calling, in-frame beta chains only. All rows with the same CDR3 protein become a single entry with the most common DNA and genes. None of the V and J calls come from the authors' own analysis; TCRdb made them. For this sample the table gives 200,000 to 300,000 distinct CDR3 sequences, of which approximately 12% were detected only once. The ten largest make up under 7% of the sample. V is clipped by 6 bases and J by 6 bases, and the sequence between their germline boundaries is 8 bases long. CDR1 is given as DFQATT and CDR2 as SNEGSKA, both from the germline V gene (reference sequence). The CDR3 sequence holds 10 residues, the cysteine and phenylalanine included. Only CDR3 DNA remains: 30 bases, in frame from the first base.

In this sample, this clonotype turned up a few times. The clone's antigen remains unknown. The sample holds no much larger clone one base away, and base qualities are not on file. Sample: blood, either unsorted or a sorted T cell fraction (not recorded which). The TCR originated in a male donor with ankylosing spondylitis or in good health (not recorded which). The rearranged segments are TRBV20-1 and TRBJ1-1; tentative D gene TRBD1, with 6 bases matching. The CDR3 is CSAKGAEAFF. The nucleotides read TGCAGTGCAAAGGGGGCTGAAGCTTTCTTT.